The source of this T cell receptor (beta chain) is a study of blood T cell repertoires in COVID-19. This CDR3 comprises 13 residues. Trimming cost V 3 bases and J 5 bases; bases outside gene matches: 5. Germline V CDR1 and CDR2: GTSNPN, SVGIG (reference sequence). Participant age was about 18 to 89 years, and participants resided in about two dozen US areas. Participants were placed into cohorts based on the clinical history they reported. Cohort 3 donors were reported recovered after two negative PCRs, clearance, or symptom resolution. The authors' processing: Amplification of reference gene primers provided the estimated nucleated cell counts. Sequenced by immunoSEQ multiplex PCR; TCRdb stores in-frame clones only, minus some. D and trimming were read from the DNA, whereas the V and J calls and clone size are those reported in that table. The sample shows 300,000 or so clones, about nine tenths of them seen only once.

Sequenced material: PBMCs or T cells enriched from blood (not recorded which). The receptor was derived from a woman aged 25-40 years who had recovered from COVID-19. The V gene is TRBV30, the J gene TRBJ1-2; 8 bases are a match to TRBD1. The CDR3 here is CAWSRDRGYGYTF. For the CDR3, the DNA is TGTGCCTGGAGCCGTGACAGGGGATATGGCTACACCTTC.